These 8 T cell receptor beta chains were all obtained from the same sample, sequenced in a study of blood T cells in healthy people across ages. Then a second PCR, running roughly 7 to 11 cycles, was carried out with a sample-barcoded 5' primer and a J-beta primer mix. TCRdb re-derived calls from the 5' RACE reads in MiXCR, one entry per CDR3 protein. The table lists roughly 830,000 distinct CDR3 sequences, roughly 60% of them singletons, with around 30% in the top ten. The sample taken for sequencing was blood. Source of these receptors: a man between 25 and 39 years old in good health.

The chain uses TRBV28 and TRBJ2-5; weak D call: TRBD2 (5 bases). Trimming cost V 7 bases and J 2 bases, with 14 bases left between them. There are 14 residues in the CDR3. The germline CDR1 and CDR2 sequences are MDHEN and SYDVKM. CDR3 amino acids: CASNIYGLQETQYF. As DNA, the CDR3 is TGTGCCAGCAACATTTACGGACTTCAAGAGACCCAGTACTTC.

The J gene is TRBJ2-7, the V gene TRBV24-1; TRBD1 matches at 9 bases. V was clipped by 7 bases and J by 7 bases; unmatched bases: 13. The CDR3 totals 15 residues. Germline values: CDR1 KGHDR, CDR2 SFDVKD. CDR3 DNA: TGTGCCACCAGATTGGGGACAGGGTCCAGCAATGAGCAGTACTTC. It yields the protein CATRLGTGSSNEQYF.

V is TRBV11-2 and J is TRBJ2-4, with 11 positions matching TRBD1. The V segment lost 1 base and the J segment 2 bases; nucleotides outside the gene matches: 4. The CDR3 spans 17 residues. Germline V gene lookup returns CDR1 SGHAT and CDR2 FQNNGV. CDR3 loop: CASSLGGQGAPKNIQYF. The DNA of the CDR3 is TGTGCCAGCAGCTTAGGAGGACAGGGGGCCCCCAAAAACATTCAGTACTTC.

This clonotype was picked up one time. The V and J genes are TRBV28 and TRBJ2-7; 12 bases line up with TRBD2. The last part of the DNA fits TRBJ2-4 better; the J call may be wrong. In germline, CDR1 is MDHEN, CDR2 SYDVKM. This CDR3 comprises 14 residues. CDR3 in DNA: TGTGCCAGCAGAGAACTAGCGGGGGGAAACATTCAGTACTTC. Amino acid sequence: CASRELAGGNIQYF.

In regard to this clonotype: At one end the junction does not follow the germline gene, possibly because of a read error. V and J are TRBV4-3 and TRBJ2-1, with a weak D call TRBD2 (6 bases). The CDR3 length is 15 residues. Germline V gene data show CDR1 as LGHNA and CDR2 as YSLEER. The CDR3 nucleotides are TGCGCCGGCAGCCCGGGACTCACAACCTACAATGAGCAGTTCTTC. As protein: CAGSPGLTTYNEQFF.

The chain recombines TRBV7-8 with TRBJ1-5; D remains unclear. Germline V gene data show CDR1 as SGHVS and CDR2 as FQNEAQ. The CDR3 length is 18 residues. V was trimmed by 4 bases and J by 2 bases, leaving 21 bases between them. CDR3 in amino acids: CASSSLLKGEDGNQPQHF. The CDR3, as DNA: TGTGCCAGCAGCTCACTCTTAAAGGGCGAGGATGGCAATCAGCCCCAGCATTTT.

CDR3 amino acids: CASSPSGGGPTDTQYF. The CDR3 nucleotides are TGTGCCAGCAGCCCGTCGGGGGGGGGCCCCACAGATACGCAGTATTTT. The chain joins TRBV9 to TRBJ2-3; 8 bases are shared with TRBD2. The V gene end was trimmed by 4 bases and the J gene end by 2 bases; junction bases not matched to a gene: 9. This CDR3 has 16 residues. The germline gives CDR1 SGDLS, CDR2 YYNGEE.

The chain uses TRBV20-1 and TRBJ2-1; D is ambiguous. V lost 3 bases, J lost 8 bases, and 14 bases lay in between. The length of the CDR3 is 13 residues. Germline V gene sequence: CDR1 DFQATT, CDR2 SNEGSKA (reference sequence). CDR3 sequence: CSASEASGYEQFF. The CDR3 bases are TGCAGTGCTAGTGAGGCTAGTGGGTATGAGCAGTTCTTC.